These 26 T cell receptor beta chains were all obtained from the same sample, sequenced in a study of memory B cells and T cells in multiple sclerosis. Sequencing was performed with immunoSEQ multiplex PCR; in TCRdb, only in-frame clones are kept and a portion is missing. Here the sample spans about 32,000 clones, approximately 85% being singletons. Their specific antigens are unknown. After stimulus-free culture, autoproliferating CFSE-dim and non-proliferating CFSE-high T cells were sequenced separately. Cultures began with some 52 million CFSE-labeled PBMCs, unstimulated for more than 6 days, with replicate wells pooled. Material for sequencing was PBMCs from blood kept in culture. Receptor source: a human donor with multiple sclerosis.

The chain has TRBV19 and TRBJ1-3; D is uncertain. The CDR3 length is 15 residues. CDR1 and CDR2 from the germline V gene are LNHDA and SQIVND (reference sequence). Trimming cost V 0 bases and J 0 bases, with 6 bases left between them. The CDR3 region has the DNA TGTGCCAGTAGTATAGACGCGATCTCTGGAAACACCATATATTTT. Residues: CASSIDAISGNTIYF.

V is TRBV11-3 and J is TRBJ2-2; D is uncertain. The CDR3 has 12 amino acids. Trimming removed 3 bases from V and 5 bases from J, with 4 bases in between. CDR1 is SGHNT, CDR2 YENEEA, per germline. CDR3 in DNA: TGTGCCAGCAGCTTTTCGACCGGGGAGCTGTTTTTT. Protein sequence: CASSFSTGELFF.

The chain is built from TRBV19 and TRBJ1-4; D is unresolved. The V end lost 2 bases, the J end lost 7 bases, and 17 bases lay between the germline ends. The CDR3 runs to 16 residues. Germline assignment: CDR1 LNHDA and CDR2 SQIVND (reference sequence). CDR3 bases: TGTGCCAGTAGTATAAAACCGCCGGACGCAAGTGAAAAACTGTTTTTT. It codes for CASSIKPPDASEKLFF.

Here the CDR3 DNA reads TGCGCCAGCAGCTGGACAGGTATCGACTATGGCTACACCTTC. This gives the protein CASSWTGIDYGYTF. The gene calls are TRBV5-1 and TRBJ1-2; 7 bases line up with TRBD1. Germline trimming cut 3 bases from V and 3 bases from J; bases unmatched to any gene: 5. The CDR3 has 14 residues. CDR1 is SGHRS and CDR2 is YFSETQ in the germline V gene.

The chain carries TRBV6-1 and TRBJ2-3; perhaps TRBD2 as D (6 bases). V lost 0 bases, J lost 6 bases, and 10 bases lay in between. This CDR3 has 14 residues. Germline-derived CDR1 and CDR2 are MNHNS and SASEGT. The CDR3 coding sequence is TGTGCCAGCAGTGAAGCCGGGAGAAGTGATACGCAGTATTTT. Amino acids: CASSEAGRSDTQYF.

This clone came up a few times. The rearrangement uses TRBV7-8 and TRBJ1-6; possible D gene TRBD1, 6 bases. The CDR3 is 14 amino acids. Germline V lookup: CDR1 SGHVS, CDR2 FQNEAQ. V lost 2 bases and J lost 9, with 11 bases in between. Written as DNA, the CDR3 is TGTGCCAGCAGCTTACAGGGGTGGGGTTCACCCCTCCACTTT. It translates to CASSLQGWGSPLHF.

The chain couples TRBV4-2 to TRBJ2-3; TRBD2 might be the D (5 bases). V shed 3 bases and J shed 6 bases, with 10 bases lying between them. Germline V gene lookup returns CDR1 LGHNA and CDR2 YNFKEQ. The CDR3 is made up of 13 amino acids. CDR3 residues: CASSQKRGDTQYF. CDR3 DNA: TGTGCCAGCAGCCAGAAACGGGGTGATACGCAGTATTTT.

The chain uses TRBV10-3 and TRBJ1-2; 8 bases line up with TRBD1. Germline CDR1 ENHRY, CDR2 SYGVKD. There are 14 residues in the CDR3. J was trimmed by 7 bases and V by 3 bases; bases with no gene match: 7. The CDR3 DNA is TGTGCCATCAGTGACAGGACAGGGAGTCTTGGCTACACCTTC. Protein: CAISDRTGSLGYTF.

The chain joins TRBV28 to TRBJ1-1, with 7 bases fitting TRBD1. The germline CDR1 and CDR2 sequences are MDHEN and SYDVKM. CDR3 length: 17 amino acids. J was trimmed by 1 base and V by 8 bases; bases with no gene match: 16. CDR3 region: CASPKGAAHFGNTEAFF. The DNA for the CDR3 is TGTGCCAGCCCGAAGGGGGCAGCTCACTTCGGGAACACTGAAGCTTTCTTT. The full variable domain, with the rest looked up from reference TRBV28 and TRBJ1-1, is DVKVTQSSRYLVKRTGEKVFLECVQDMDHENMFWYRQDPGLGLRLIYFSYDVKMKEKGDIPEGYSVSREKKERFSLILESASTNQTSMYLCASPKGAAHFGNTEAFFGQGTRLTVV.

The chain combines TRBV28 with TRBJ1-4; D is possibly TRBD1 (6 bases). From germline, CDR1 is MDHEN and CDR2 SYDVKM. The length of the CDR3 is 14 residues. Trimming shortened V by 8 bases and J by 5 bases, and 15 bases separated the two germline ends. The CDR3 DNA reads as TGTGCCAGCGGCCCGGAGGGGGGGAATGAAAAACTGTTTTTT. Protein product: CASGPEGGNEKLFF.

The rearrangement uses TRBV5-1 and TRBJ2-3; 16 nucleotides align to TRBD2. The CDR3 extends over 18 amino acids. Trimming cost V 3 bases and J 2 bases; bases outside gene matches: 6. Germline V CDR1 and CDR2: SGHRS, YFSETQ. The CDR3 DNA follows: TGCGCCAGCAGCTCGGGACTAGCGGGAGGGCCATTCACAGATACGCAGTATTTT. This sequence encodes CASSSGLAGGPFTDTQYF.

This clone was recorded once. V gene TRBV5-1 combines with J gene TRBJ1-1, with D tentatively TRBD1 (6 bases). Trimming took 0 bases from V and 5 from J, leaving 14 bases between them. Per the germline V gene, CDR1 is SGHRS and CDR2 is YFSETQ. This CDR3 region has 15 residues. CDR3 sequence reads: CASSLEVQGTTEAFF. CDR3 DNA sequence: TGCGCCAGCAGCTTGGAAGTACAGGGAACGACTGAAGCTTTCTTT.

The CDR3 reads CASTPGQGGISPLHF. The CDR3 region has the DNA TGTGCCAGTACTCCGGGACAGGGTGGGATTTCACCCCTCCACTTT. J is TRBJ1-6 and V is TRBV19; 9 bases fit TRBD1. The CDR3 covers 15 residues. The junction had 10 bases not matched to a gene; V was cut back by 7 bases and J by 9 bases. Germline CDR1 LNHDA, CDR2 SQIVND (reference sequence).

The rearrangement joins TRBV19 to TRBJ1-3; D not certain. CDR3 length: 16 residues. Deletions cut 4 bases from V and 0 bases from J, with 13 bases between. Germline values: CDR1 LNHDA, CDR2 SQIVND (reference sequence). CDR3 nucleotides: TGTGCCAGTAGTAGAGACGCTGTCGGCTCTGGAAACACCATATATTTT. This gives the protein CASSRDAVGSGNTIYF. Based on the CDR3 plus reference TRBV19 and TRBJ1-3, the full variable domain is DGGITQSPKYLFRKEGQNVTLSCEQNLNHDAMYWYRQDPGQGLRLIYYSQIVNDFQKGDIAEGYSVSREKKESFPLTVTSAQKNPTAFYLCASSRDAVGSGNTIYFGEGSWLTVV.

In DNA form, the CDR3 reads TGCACCAGCAGGTTCAATTGTTTGTGCACAAGTCGGGCCAACGTCCTGACTTTC. Translation: CTSRFNCLCTSRANVLTF. The V and J genes are TRBV1 and TRBJ2-6; the listed D gene, TRBD1, was not tested against the DNA. TRBV1 has pseudogene status. The CDR3 runs to 18 residues.

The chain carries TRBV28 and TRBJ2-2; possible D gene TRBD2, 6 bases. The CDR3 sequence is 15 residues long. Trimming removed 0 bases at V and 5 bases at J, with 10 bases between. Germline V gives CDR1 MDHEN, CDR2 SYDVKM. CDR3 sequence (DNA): TGTGCCAGCAGTTTATGGCGGGAAGGGACCGGGGAGCTGTTTTTT. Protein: CASSLWREGTGELFF.

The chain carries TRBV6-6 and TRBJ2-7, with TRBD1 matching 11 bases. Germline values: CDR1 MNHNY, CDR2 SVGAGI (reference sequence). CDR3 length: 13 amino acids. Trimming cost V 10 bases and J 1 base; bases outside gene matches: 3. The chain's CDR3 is CATGTGGSYEQYF. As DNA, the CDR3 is TGTGCCACCGGGACAGGGGGTTCCTACGAGCAGTACTTC.

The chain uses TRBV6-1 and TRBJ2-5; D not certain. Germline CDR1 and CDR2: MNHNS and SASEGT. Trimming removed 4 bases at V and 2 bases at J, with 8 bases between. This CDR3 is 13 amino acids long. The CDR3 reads CASSAIQQETQYF. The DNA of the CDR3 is TGTGCCAGCAGTGCAATACAGCAAGAGACCCAGTACTTC.

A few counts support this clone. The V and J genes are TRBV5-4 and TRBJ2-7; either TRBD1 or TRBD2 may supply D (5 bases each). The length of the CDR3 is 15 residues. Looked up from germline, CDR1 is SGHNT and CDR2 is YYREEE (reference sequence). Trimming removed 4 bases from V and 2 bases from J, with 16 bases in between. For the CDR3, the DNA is TGTGCCAGCAGCCTGGACGGGACGCCTGCCTACGAGCAGTACTTC. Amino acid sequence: CASSLDGTPAYEQYF. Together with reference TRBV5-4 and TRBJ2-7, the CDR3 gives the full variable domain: ETGVTQSPTHLIKTRGQQVTLRCSSQSGHNTVSWYQQALGQGPQFIFQYYREEENGRGNFPPRFSGLQFPNYSSELNVNALELDDSALYLCASSLDGTPAYEQYFGPGTRLTVT.

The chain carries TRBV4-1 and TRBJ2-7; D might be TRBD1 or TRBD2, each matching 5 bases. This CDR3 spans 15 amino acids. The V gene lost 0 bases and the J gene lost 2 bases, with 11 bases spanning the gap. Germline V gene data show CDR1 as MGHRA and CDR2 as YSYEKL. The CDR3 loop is CASSQDFPGPYEQYF. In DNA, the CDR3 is TGCGCCAGCAGCCAAGATTTCCCGGGACCCTACGAGCAGTACTTC.

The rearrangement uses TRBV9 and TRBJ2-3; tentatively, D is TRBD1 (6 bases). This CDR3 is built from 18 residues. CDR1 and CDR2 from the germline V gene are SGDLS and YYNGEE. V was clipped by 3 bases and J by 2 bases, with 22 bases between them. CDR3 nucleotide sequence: TGTGCCAGCAGCGGCTGGACAGCTCCACCCACCTCCACAGATACGCAGTATTTT. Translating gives CASSGWTAPPTSTDTQYF.

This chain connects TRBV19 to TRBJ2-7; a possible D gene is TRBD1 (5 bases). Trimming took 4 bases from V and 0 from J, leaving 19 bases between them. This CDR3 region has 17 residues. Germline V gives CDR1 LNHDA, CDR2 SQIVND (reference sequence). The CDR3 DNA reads TGTGCCAGTAGTACCAGCTCAGGGCCGACGACCTCCTACGAGCAGTACTTC. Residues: CASSTSSGPTTSYEQYF.

The CDR3 region has the DNA TGCGCCAGCAGCCCTACCGGGACTAGCGGGAGCAAAGTTTTCAATGAGCAGTTCTTC. It yields the protein CASSPTGTSGSKVFNEQFF. The rearrangement links TRBV5-1 to TRBJ2-1, with 14 bases matching TRBD2. Germline CDR1 SGHRS, CDR2 YFSETQ. After removal of 4 bases from V and 6 bases from J, the junction contained 15 bases not matched to a gene. This CDR3 has 19 residues. Variable domain in full (rest from reference TRBV5-1 and TRBJ2-1): KAGVTQTPRYLIKTRGQQVTLSCSPISGHRSVSWYQQTPGQGLQFLFEYFSETQRNKGNFPGRFSGRQFSNSRSEMNVSTLELGDSALYLCASSPTGTSGSKVFNEQFFGPGTRLTVL.

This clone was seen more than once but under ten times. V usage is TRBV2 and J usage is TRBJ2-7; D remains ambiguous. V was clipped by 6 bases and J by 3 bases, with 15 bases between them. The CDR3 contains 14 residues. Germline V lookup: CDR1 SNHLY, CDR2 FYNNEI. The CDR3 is CASSVDKGYYEQYF. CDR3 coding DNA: TGTGCCAGCAGCGTTGACAAAGGGTACTACGAGCAGTACTTC.

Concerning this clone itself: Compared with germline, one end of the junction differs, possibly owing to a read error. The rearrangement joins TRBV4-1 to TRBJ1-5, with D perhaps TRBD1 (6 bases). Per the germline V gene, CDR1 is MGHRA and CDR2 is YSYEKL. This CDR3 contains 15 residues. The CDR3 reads CVSSQEGGSYQPQHF. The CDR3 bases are TGCGTCAGCAGCCAAGAAGGGGGATCATATCAGCCCCAGCATTTT.

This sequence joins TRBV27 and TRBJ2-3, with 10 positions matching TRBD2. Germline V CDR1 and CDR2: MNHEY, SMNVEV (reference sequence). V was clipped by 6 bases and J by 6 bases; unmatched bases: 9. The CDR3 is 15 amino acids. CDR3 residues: CASSPGLAVRDTQYF. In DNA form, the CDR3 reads TGTGCCAGCAGCCCTGGACTAGCGGTTCGTGATACGCAGTATTTT.